The entry below gives a single TCR beta chain sequence along with its context. Its antigen is not identified. Relative to the germline gene, one junction end is altered; a read error may explain this. This sample is drawn from a study of cytomegalovirus exposure and HLA in healthy donors. CDR1 is MNHEY, CDR2 SVGAGI, per germline. This CDR3 has 14 amino acids. The PCR used 60 Vbeta and 13 Jbeta primers. This table comes from immunoSEQ multiplex PCR, and its TCRdb copy is limited to in-frame clones, with some not included. The sample shows about 110,000 clones, roughly four fifths of them seen only once. Study-wide findings and caveats: Researchers reported in a later analysis that common viral pathogens appeared linked to several top clusters. The authors later found HLA-associated TCR beta chains more clonally expanded than equally common others.

It was healthy bone marrow donors who served as donors. The sequence was collected from a male donor in good health and CMV-seropositive. The rearrangement links TRBV6-5 to TRBJ1-2, with TRBD1 matching over 10 bases. Sample: PBMCs. The CDR3 nucleotides are TGTGCCAGCGCCGGACAGGGGGGGGGAAATGGCTACCCCTTC. Residues: CASAGQGGGNGYPF.